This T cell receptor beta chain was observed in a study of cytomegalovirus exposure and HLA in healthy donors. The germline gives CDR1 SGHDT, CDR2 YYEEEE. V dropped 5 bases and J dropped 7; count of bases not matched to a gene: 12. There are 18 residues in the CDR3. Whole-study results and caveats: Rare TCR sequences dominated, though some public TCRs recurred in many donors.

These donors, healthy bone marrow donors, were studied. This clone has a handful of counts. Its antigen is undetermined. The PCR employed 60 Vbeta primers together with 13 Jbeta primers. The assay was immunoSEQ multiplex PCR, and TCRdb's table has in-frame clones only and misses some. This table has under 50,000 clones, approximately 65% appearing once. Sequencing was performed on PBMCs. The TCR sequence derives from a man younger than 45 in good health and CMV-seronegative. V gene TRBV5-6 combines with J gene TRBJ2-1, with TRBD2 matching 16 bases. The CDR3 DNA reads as TGTGCCAGCAGGGGGACTAGCGGGAGGGCCCTATCTATTAATGAGCAGTTCTTC. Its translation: CASRGTSGRALSINEQFF.